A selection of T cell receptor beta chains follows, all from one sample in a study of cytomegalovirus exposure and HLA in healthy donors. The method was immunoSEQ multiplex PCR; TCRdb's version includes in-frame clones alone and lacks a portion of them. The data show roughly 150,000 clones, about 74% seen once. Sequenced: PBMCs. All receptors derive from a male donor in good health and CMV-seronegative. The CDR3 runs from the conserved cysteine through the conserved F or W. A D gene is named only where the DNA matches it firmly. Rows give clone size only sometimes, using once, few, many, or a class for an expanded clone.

CDR3: CASSTREPDTQYF
DNA: TGTGCCAGCAGCACTAGGGAGCCAGATACGCAGTATTTT
V: TRBV7-9
J: TRBJ2-3
D: -
size: few

CDR3: CASSEGRGLSETQYF
DNA: TGTGCCAGCAGTGAGGGCAGGGGGCTGAGTGAGACCCAGTACTTC
V: TRBV25-1
J: TRBJ2-5
D: TRBD1
size: -

CDR3: CASSPRQGPGNTIYF
DNA: TGTGCCAGCTCACCACGGCAGGGCCCGGGAAACACCATATATTTT
V: TRBV18
J: TRBJ1-3
D: -
size: once

CDR3: CSSSLYLPVFF
DNA: TGTTCCAGCAGCTTATATCTTCCGGTGTTCTTC
V: TRBV7-9
J: TRBJ2-1
D: -
size: -

CDR3: CASSPQDRGTSYNSPLHF
DNA: TGTGCCAGCTCACCACAAGACAGGGGAACCTCCTATAATTCACCCCTCCACTTT
V: TRBV18
J: TRBJ1-6
D: TRBD1
size: -

CDR3: CASSSPTGTGTEAFF
DNA: TGTGCCAGCAGTTCACCGACAGGGACGGGCACTGAAGCTTTCTTT
V: TRBV27
J: TRBJ1-1
D: TRBD1
size: -

CDR3: CASNTGLRDIQYF
DNA: TGTGCCAGCAACACAGGGCTAAGGGACATTCAGTACTTC
V: TRBV6-1
J: TRBJ2-4
D: -
size: -

CDR3: CASSDWDRSWHGNEQFF
DNA: TGCGCCAGCAGTGATTGGGACAGGAGTTGGCACGGGAATGAGCAGTTCTTC
V: TRBV10-1
J: TRBJ2-1
D: TRBD1
size: -

CDR3: CASSETAGDTGELFF
DNA: TGTGCCAGCAGTGAAACGGCAGGGGACACCGGGGAGCTGTTTTTT
V: TRBV2
J: TRBJ2-2
D: -
size: -

CDR3: CACPGQGNTEAFF
DNA: TGTGCCTGTCCGGGACAGGGGAACACTGAAGCTTTCTTT
V: TRBV30
J: TRBJ1-1
D: TRBD1
size: -

CDR3: CASSLGPGQDFGGNQPQHF
DNA: TGTGCCAGCAGCTTGGGGCCGGGACAGGATTTTGGCGGCAATCAGCCCCAGCATTTT
V: TRBV5-6
J: TRBJ1-5
D: TRBD1
size: few

CDR3: CASSIQENTGELFF
DNA: TGTGCCAGTAGTATACAGGAGAACACCGGGGAGCTGTTTTTT
V: TRBV19
J: TRBJ2-2
D: -
size: few

CDR3: CASSHLEVGMETQYF
DNA: TGTGCCAGCAGCCATTTGGAGGTGGGGATGGAGACCCAGTACTTC
V: TRBV5-6
J: TRBJ2-5
D: -
size: -

CDR3: CASSFYSNQPQHF
DNA: TGTGCCAGCAGTTTTTATAGCAATCAGCCCCAGCATTTT
V: TRBV28
J: TRBJ1-5
D: -
size: -

CDR3: CAITAGQGRINYGYTF
DNA: TGTGCCATCACGGCTGGACAGGGAAGAATTAACTATGGCTACACCTTC
V: TRBV10-3
J: TRBJ1-2
D: TRBD1
size: -

CDR3: CASGLPRGFSGANVLTF
DNA: TGTGCCAGCGGACTGCCCCGCGGGTTCTCTGGGGCCAACGTCCTGACTTTC
V: TRBV2
J: TRBJ2-6
D: -
size: -

CDR3: CASGPPSGRAHTGELFF
DNA: TGTGCCAGCGGCCCCCCTAGCGGGAGGGCCCACACCGGGGAGCTGTTTTTT
V: TRBV7-2
J: TRBJ2-2
D: TRBD2
size: -

CDR3: CANSPGGTLGYEQYF
DNA: TGTGCCAACTCCCCCGGGGGGACCCTGGGCTACGAGCAGTACTTC
V: TRBV2
J: TRBJ2-7
D: TRBD2
size: -

CDR3: CASIETSGRDTDTQYF
DNA: TGTGCCAGCATCGAGACTAGCGGGAGAGATACAGATACGCAGTATTTT
V: TRBV5-6
J: TRBJ2-3
D: TRBD2
size: once

CDR3: CASSPQGQSYEQYF
DNA: TGTGCCAGCTCACCACAGGGACAGTCCTACGAGCAGTACTTC
V: TRBV18
J: TRBJ2-7
D: TRBD1
size: -

CDR3: CASRPAGRSYNEQFF
DNA: TGTGCCAGCAGACCCGCAGGCCGGTCCTACAATGAGCAGTTCTTC
V: TRBV6-5
J: TRBJ2-1
D: -
size: -

CDR3: CASSDGTANTGELFF
DNA: TGTGCCAGCAGTGACGGGACAGCGAACACCGGGGAGCTGTTTTTT
V: TRBV6-4
J: TRBJ2-2
D: TRBD1
size: -

CDR3: CATSRDGLVQFF
DNA: TGTGCCACCAGCAGAGATGGACTAGTCCAGTTCTTC
V: TRBV15
J: TRBJ2-1
D: TRBD2
size: -

CDR3: CVRSFVYTDTQYF
DNA: TGTGTCAGAAGCTTCGTCTACACAGATACGCAGTATTTT
V: TRBV7-5
J: TRBJ2-3
D: -
size: -

CDR3: CASRRGQRGDYEQYF
DNA: TGTGCCAGTAGGAGGGGGCAGCGGGGGGACTACGAGCAGTACTTC
V: TRBV19
J: TRBJ2-7
D: TRBD2
size: -

CDR3: CASSPDREQPQHF
DNA: TGTGCCAGCTCACCGGACAGGGAACAGCCCCAGCATTTT
V: TRBV18
J: TRBJ1-5
D: TRBD1
size: -

CDR3: CASSLVGQGRSWQPQHF
DNA: TGTGCCAGCAGCTTGGTGGGACAGGGGCGGTCGTGGCAGCCCCAGCATTTT
V: TRBV5-8
J: TRBJ1-5
D: TRBD1
size: -

CDR3: CASSQDRTSGNKDTQYF
DNA: TGCGCCAGCAGCCAAGATCGGACTAGCGGGAATAAAGATACGCAGTATTTT
V: TRBV4-1
J: TRBJ2-3
D: TRBD2
size: -